Each of the 11 T cell receptor beta chains below was sequenced from the same sample in a study of Ad26.COV2.S vaccination and SARS-CoV-2 variants (dated by TCRdb to about 2021). Library generation was performed with the immunoSEQ multiplex PCR assay. The table was pulled from immuneACCESS by TCRdb, which kept in-frame rearrangements only. Such tables lose some clones; where checked, under half of the loss comes from unresolved V genes, and the rest has no known cause. The sample table shows around 320,000 clones, and over 75% are seen once. Roughly 3.2% of the sample is held by the ten biggest clonotypes. The treatment or condition label here, explained by the study, means: some 19 received Ad26.COV2.S at low or high dose, single or two shots; 5 received placebo; per-sample allocation not given. For vaccine and placebo recipients, repertoires were sequenced using samples collected on day 63 after the first injection.

The source material was peripheral blood, sampled in a trial of Ad26.COV2.S vaccine versus placebo. These receptors came from a person aged 18 to 59 who received the Ad26.COV2.S COVID-19 vaccine or a placebo.

This chain uses TRBV7-9 with TRBJ1-4, with 9 bases identical to TRBD1. The CDR3 is 16 residues long. V lost 5 bases and J lost 8; bases outside the gene matches: 12. Per germline, CDR1 SEHNR and CDR2 FQNEAQ (reference sequence). As DNA, the CDR3 is TGTGCCAGCAGCGGGGACAGGGAAGTACAGAGGGAAAAACTGTTTTTT. This sequence encodes CASSGDREVQREKLFF. The variable domain in full, completed from reference TRBV7-9 and TRBJ1-4, reads DTGVSQNPRHKITKRGQNVTFRCDPISEHNRLYWYRQTLGQGPEFLTYFQNEAQLEKSRLLSDRFSAERPKGSFSTLEIQRTEQGDSAMYLCASSGDREVQREKLFFGSGTQLSVL.

The rearrangement links TRBV27 to TRBJ1-1; no firm D call. The CDR3 covers 14 residues. Trimming removed 6 bases from V and 3 bases from J, with 14 bases in between. CDR1 is MNHEY, CDR2 SMNVEV, per germline (reference sequence). In DNA, the CDR3 is TGTGCCAGCAGCCTTTCACAAGGGTACACTGAAGCTTTCTTT. Its protein is CASSLSQGYTEAFF.

The V gene is TRBV7-6, the J gene TRBJ2-7; TRBD1 matches 7 bases. V shed 5 bases, J shed 0 bases, and the junction held 7 bases outside the gene matches. The CDR3 consists of 15 residues. Germline CDR1 and CDR2: SGHVS and FNYEAQ. The CDR3 loop reads CASSRGTVSSYEQYF. The CDR3 DNA reads as TGTGCCAGCAGCAGGGGGACAGTTAGCTCCTACGAGCAGTACTTC.

The CDR3 DNA follows: TGTGCCAGCAGCTCCACCCCTGGACAAGAGACCCAGTACTTC. Residues: CASSSTPGQETQYF. The chain employs TRBV7-6 and TRBJ2-5; D remains ambiguous. The CDR3 is 14 amino acids. V lost 4 bases and J lost 2, with 11 bases in between. Germline CDR1 is SGHVS and CDR2 is FNYEAQ.

The J gene is TRBJ1-2, the V gene TRBV2; 9 nucleotides agree with TRBD1. Germline values: CDR1 SNHLY, CDR2 FYNNEI. The CDR3 is 13 amino acids. V trimming: 5 bases; J trimming: 8 bases; junction bases outside the gene matches: 6. The chain's CDR3 is CASSHRGLLGYTF. The CDR3 DNA sequence: TGTGCCAGCAGTCACAGGGGGCTTTTGGGCTACACCTTC.

This chain links TRBV27 with TRBJ1-3; the D is unclear. Germline V gene lookup returns CDR1 MNHEY and CDR2 SMNVEV (reference sequence). Trimming cost V 5 bases and J 7 bases, with 12 bases left between them. The CDR3 is 13 amino acids. CDR3 region: CASSRGLGNTIYF. In nucleotides, the CDR3 is TGTGCCAGCAGTCGTGGGTTGGGGAACACCATATATTTT.

This clone has only one observation. The rearrangement joins TRBV3-1 (or the pseudogene TRBV3-2) to TRBJ1-5, with 8 nucleotides matching TRBD1. With 1 base clipped from V and 6 bases from J, the junction kept 5 bases outside the gene matches. This CDR3 is 15 amino acids long. Germline assignment: CDR1 LGHDT and CDR2 YNNKEL (reference sequence). The CDR3 DNA reads TGTGCCAGCAGCCAAGCCGGACAGGGTGTTCAGCCCCAGCATTTT. It codes for CASSQAGQGVQPQHF.

V gene TRBV11-2 combines with J gene TRBJ2-3; either TRBD1 or TRBD2 may supply D (6 bases each). V dropped 1 base and J dropped 1 base, with 9 bases sitting between them. The CDR3 sequence is 15 residues long. The germline CDR1 and CDR2 sequences are SGHAT and FQNNGV. CDR3 nucleotides: TGTGCCAGCAGCTTAGGGGGGGCCGGCACAGATACGCAGTATTTT. As protein: CASSLGGAGTDTQYF.

The chain has TRBV29-1 and TRBJ2-7; 10 bases align to TRBD1. CDR1 and CDR2 (germline): SQVTM, ANQGSEA. Trimming cost V 2 bases and J 1 base; bases outside gene matches: 5. The length of the CDR3 is 15 residues. Here the CDR3 reads CSVESGTGVSYEQYF. CDR3 DNA sequence: TGCAGCGTTGAATCCGGGACAGGGGTTTCCTACGAGCAGTACTTC.

The chain couples TRBV7-2 to TRBJ2-7, with no clear D. From germline, CDR1 is SGHTA and CDR2 FQGNSA. Trimming took 3 bases from V and 2 from J, leaving 11 bases between them. CDR3 length equals 14 residues. CDR3 sequence (DNA): TGTGCCAGCAGCTTCCCGAACGATCCCTACGAGCAGTACTTC. It is translated as CASSFPNDPYEQYF.

V is TRBV4-1 and J is TRBJ2-2; TRBD2 matches at 11 bases. V shed 4 bases and J 1 base; nucleotides not matched to a gene: 11. CDR1 and CDR2 (germline): MGHRA, YSYEKL. This CDR3 spans 19 amino acids. CDR3 protein: CASSPLSRLAGKNTGELFF. CDR3 sequence (DNA): TGCGCCAGCAGCCCGCTATCCCGACTAGCGGGAAAGAACACCGGGGAGCTGTTTTTT.